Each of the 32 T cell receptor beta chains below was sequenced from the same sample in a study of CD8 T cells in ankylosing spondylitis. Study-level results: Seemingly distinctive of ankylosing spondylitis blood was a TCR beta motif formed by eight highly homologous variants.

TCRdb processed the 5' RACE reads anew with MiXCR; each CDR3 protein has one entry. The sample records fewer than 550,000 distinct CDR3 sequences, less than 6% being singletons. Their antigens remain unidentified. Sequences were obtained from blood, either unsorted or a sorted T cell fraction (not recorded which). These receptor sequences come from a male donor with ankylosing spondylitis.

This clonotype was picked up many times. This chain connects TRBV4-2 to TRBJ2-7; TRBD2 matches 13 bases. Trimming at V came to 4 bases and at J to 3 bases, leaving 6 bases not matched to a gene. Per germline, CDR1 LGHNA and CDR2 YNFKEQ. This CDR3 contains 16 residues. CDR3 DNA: TGTGCCAGCAGCCGGCGGACTAGCGGGAGTGACTACGAGCAGTACTTC. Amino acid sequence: CASSRRTSGSDYEQYF.

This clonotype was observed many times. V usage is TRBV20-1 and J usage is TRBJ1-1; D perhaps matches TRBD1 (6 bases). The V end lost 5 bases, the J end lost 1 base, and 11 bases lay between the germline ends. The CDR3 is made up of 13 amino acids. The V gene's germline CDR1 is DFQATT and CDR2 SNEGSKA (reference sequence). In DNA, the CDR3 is TGCAGTGCTGGACAGCACTCGAACACTGAAGCTTTCTTT. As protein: CSAGQHSNTEAFF.

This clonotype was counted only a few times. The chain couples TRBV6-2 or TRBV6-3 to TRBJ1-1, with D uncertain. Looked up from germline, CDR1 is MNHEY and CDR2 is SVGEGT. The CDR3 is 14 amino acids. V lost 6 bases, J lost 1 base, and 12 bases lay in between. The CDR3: CASSGEISNTEAFF. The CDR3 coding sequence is TGTGCCAGCAGCGGTGAGATTTCGAACACTGAAGCTTTCTTT.

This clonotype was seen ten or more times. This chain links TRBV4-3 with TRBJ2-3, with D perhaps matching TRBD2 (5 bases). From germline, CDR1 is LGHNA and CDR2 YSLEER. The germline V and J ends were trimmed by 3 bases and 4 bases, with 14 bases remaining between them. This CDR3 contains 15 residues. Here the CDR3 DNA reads TGCGCCAGCAGCCACTCAGCGGAGGAGGCAGATACGCAGTATTTT. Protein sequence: CASSHSAEEADTQYF.

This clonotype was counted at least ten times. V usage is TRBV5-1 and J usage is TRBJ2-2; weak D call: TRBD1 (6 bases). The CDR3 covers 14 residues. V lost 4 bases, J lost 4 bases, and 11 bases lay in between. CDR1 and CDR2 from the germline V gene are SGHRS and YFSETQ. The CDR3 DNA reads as TGCGCCAGCAGCACCCGGACAGTCACCGGGGAGCTGTTTTTT. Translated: CASSTRTVTGELFF. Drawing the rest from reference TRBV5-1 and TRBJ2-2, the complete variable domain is KAGVTQTPRYLIKTRGQQVTLSCSPISGHRSVSWYQQTPGQGLQFLFEYFSETQRNKGNFPGRFSGRQFSNSRSEMNVSTLELGDSALYLCASSTRTVTGELFFGEGSRLTVL.

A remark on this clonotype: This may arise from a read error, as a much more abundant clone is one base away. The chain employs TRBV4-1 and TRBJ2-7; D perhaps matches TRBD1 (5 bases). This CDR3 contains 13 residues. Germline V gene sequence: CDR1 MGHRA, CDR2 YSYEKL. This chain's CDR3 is CASSQGTFYEQHF. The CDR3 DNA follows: TGCGCCAGCAGCCAAGGGACATTCTACGAGCAGCACTTC.

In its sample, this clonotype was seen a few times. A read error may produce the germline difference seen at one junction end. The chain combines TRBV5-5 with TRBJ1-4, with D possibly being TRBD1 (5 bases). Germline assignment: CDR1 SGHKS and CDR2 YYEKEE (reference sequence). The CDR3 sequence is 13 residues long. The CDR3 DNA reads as TGTGCCAGCAGCACTCTCCTCTCAGGTCGGGGGGTTTTT. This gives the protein CASSTLLSGRGVF.

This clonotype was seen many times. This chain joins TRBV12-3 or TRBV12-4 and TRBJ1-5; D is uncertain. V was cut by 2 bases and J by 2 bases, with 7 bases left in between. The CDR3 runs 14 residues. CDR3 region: CASSLNTGNQPQHF. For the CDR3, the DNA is TGTGCCAGCAGTTTAAACACCGGCAATCAGCCCCAGCATTTT.

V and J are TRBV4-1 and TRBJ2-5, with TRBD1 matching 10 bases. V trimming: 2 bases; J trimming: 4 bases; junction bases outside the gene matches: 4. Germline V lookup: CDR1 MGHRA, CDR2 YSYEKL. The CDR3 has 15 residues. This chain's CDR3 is CASSQRDRGRETQYF. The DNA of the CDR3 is TGCGCCAGCAGCCAACGGGACAGGGGTCGAGAGACCCAGTACTTC.

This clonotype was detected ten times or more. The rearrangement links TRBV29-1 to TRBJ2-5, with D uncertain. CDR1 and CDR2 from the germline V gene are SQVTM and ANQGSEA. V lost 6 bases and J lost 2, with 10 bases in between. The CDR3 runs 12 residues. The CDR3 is CSVSAQQETQYF. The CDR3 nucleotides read TGCAGCGTATCGGCGCAACAAGAGACCCAGTACTTC.

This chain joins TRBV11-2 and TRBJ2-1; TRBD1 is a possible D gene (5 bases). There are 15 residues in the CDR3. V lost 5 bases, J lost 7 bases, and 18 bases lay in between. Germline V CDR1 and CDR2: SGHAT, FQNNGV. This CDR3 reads CASSVLDRSGNEQFF. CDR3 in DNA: TGTGCCAGCAGCGTCCTGGACCGCTCAGGGAATGAGCAGTTCTTC.

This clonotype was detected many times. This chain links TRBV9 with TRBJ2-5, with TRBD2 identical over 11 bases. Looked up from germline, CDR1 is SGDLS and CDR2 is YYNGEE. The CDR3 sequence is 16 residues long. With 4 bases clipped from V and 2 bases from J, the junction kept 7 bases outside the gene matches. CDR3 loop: CASSPRRTSGQETQYF. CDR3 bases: TGTGCCAGCAGCCCAAGACGGACTAGCGGGCAAGAGACCCAGTACTTC.

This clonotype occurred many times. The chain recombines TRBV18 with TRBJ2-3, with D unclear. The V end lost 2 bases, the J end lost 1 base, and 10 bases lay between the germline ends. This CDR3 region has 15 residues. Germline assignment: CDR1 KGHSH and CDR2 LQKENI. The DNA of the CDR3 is TGTGCCAGCTCACCAAGGACCCGGGGCACAGATACGCAGTATTTT. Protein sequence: CASSPRTRGTDTQYF.

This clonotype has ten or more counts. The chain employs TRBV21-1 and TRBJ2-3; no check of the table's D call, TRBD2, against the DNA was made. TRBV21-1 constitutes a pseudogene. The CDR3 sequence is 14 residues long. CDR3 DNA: TGTGTCCAACCGTGGATGGCCGGCACAGATACGCAGTATTTT. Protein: CVQPWMAGTDTQYF.

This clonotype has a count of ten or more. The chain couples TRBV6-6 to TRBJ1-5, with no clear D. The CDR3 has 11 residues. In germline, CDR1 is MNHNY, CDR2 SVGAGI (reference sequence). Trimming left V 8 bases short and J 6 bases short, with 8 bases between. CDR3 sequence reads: CASGIVQPQHF. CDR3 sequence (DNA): TGTGCCAGCGGCATCGTTCAGCCCCAGCATTTT.

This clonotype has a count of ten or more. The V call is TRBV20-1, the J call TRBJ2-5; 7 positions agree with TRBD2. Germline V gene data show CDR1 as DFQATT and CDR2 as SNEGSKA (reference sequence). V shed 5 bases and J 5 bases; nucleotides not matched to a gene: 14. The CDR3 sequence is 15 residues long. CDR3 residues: CSAPRRATGGETQYF. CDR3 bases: TGCAGTGCTCCACGGCGGGCCACCGGGGGGGAGACCCAGTACTTC.

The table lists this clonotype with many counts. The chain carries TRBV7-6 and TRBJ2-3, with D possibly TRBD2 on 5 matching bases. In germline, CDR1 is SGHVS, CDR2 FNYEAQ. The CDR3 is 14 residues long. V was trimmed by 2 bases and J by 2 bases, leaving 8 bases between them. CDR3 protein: CASSLLGDTDTQYF. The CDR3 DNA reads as TGTGCCAGCAGCTTACTCGGGGACACAGATACGCAGTATTTT.

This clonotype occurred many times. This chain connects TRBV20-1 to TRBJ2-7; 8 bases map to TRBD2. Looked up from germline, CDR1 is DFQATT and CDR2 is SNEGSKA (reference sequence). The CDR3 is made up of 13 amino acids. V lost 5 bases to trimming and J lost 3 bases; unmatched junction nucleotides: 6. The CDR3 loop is CSAAAGGVYEQYF. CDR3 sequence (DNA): TGCAGTGCTGCGGCGGGAGGCGTCTACGAGCAGTACTTC.

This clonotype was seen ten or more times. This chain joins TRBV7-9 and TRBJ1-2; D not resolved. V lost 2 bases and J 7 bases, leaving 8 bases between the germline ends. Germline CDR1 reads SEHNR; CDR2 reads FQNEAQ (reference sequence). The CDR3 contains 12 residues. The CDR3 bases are TGTGCCAGCAGCTTACGGGAGGGTGGCTACACCTTC. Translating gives CASSLREGGYTF.

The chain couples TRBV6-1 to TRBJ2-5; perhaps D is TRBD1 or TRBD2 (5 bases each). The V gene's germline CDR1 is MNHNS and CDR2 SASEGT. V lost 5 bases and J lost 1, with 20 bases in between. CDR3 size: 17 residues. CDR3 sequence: CASSNSPSRGVQETQYF. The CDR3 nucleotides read TGTGCCAGCAGTAATTCTCCTTCGAGAGGGGTCCAAGAGACCCAGTACTTC.

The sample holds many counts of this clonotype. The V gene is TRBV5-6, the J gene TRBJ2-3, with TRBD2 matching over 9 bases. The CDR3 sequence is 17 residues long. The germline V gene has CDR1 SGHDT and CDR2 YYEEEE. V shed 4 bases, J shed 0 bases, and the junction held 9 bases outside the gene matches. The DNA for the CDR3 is TGTGCCAGCAGCGAGAGGATAGCGGGAGCTAGCACAGATACGCAGTATTTT. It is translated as CASSERIAGASTDTQYF.

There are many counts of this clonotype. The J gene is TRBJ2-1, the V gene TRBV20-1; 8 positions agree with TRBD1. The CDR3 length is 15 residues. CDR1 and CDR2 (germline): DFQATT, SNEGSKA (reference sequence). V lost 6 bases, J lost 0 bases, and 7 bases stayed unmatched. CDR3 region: CSAQTGAHSYNEQFF. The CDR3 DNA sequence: TGCAGTGCACAGACAGGGGCCCACTCCTACAATGAGCAGTTCTTC.

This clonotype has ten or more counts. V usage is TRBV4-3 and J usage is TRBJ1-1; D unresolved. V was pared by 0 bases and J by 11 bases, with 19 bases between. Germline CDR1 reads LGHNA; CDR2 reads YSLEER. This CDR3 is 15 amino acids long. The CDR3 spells CASSQDGDTRVMAFF. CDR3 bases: TGCGCCAGCAGCCAAGATGGTGACACCCGAGTCATGGCTTTCTTT.

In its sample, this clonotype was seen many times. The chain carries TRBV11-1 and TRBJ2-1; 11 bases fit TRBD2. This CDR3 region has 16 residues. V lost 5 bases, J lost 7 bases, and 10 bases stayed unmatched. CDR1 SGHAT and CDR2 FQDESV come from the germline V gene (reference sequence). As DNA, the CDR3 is TGTGCCAGCAGCCCCCTACTAGCGGGGGCCGGGAATGAGCAGTTCTTC. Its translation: CASSPLLAGAGNEQFF.

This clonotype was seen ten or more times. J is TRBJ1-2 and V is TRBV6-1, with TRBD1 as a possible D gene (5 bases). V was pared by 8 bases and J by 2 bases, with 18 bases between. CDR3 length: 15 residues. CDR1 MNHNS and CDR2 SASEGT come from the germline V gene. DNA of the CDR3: TGTGCCAGCTATCGGCCATCGCGGGGGAACTATGGCTACACCTTC. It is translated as CASYRPSRGNYGYTF.

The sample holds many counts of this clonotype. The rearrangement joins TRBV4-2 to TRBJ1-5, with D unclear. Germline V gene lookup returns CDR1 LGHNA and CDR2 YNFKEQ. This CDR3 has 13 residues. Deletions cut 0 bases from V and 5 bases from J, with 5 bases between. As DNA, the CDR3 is TGTGCCAGCAGCCAAGAACGGTATCAGCCCCAGCATTTT. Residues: CASSQERYQPQHF.

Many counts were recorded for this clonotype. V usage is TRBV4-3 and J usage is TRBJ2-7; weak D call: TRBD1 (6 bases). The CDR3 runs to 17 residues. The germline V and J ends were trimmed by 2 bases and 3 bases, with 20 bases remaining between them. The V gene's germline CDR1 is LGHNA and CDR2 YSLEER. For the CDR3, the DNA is TGCGCCAGCAGCCAAAAGATTGCCTGGGACAAGAACTACGAGCAGTACTTC. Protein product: CASSQKIAWDKNYEQYF.

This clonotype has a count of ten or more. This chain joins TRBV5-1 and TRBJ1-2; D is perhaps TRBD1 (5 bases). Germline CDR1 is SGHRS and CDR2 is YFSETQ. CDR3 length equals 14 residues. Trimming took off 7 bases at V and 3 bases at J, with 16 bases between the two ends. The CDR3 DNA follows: TGCGCCAGCCGCGACAGTGAAGGATACTATGGCTACACCTTC. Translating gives CASRDSEGYYGYTF. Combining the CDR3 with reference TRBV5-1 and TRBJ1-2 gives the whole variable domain KAGVTQTPRYLIKTRGQQVTLSCSPISGHRSVSWYQQTPGQGLQFLFEYFSETQRNKGNFPGRFSGRQFSNSRSEMNVSTLELGDSALYLCASRDSEGYYGYTFGSGTRLTVV.

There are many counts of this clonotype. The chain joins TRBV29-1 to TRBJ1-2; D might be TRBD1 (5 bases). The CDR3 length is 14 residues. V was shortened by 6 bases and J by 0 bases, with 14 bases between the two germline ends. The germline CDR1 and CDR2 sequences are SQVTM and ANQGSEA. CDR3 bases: TGCAGCGTGGCCGCAGGGCGAGCTAACTATGGCTACACCTTC. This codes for CSVAAGRANYGYTF.

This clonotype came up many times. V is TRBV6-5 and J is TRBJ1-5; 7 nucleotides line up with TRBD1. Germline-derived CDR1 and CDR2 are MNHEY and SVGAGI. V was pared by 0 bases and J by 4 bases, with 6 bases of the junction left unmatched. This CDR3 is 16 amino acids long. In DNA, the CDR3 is TGTGCCAGCAGTTACTCAGAGGGGACAGATAATCAGCCCCAGCATTTT. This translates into CASSYSEGTDNQPQHF.

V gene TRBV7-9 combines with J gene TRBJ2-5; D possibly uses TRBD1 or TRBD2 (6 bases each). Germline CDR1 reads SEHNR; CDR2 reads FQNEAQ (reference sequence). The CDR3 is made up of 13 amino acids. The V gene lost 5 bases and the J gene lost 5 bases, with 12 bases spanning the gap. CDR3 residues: CASSRRGRETQYF. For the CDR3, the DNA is TGTGCCAGCAGCCGCCGGGGGCGGGAGACCCAGTACTTC.

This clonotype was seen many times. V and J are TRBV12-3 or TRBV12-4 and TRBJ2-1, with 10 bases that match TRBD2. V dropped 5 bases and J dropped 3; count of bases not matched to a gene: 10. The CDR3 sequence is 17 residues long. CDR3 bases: TGTGCCAGCAGTGGGGAGACCGGGACTAGCGACTACAATGAGCAGTTCTTC. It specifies CASSGETGTSDYNEQFF.